Shown below are 8 T cell receptor beta chains from a single sample sequenced in a study of shared clonotypes between healthy human individuals. Some clones are missing from TCRdb's copy, which holds only in-frame ones; the method was immunoSEQ multiplex PCR. The sample comprises more than 850,000 clones, around three quarters of which are singletons, and 0.4% to 0.55% rests with the top ten. Sequenced sample: memory CD4+ T cells from PBMCs. The subset denotes: CD45RA-negative fraction. The source of these receptors is a man aged 18 to 29 in good health. Some clones in this sample may be carry-over from other donors' samples.

The table lists this clone with a few counts. The chain recombines TRBV30 with TRBJ1-5, with D maybe TRBD1 (5 bases). The CDR3 sequence is 13 residues long. The V end lost 3 bases, the J end lost 4 bases, and 10 bases lay between the germline ends. Germline V gene data show CDR1 as GTSNPN and CDR2 as SVGIG (reference sequence). CDR3 residues: CAWRLQENQPQHF. In DNA form, the CDR3 reads TGTGCCTGGAGGCTACAGGAGAATCAGCCCCAGCATTTT.

The chain employs TRBV6-1 and TRBJ2-7; 10 bases agree with TRBD1. V lost 6 bases and J lost 6; bases outside the gene matches: 5. The germline gives CDR1 MNHNS, CDR2 SASEGT. The CDR3 has 13 residues. The DNA of the CDR3 is TGTGCCAGCAGGCGGGGACAGGGGACCGAGCAGTACTTC. This codes for CASRRGQGTEQYF.

This clone has a count of ten or more. CDR3: CASSLPLLVLGEYF. In nucleotides, the CDR3 is TGTGCCAGCAGCTTACCCCTACTAGTTTTAGGTGAGTACTTC. V is TRBV13 and J is TRBJ2-7; TRBD2 is a possible D gene (5 bases). The V gene's germline CDR1 is PRHDT and CDR2 FYEKMQ (reference sequence). With 2 bases removed from V and 11 bases from J, the gap between germline ends came to 19 bases. The CDR3 extends over 14 amino acids. The full variable domain, in which reference TRBV13 and TRBJ2-7 provide the parts outside the CDR3, is AAGVIQSPRHLIKEKRETATLKCYPIPRHDTVYWYQQGPGQDPQFLISFYEKMQSDKGSIPDRFSAQQFSDYHSELNMSSLELGDSALYFCASSLPLLVLGEYFGPGTRLTVT.

The rearrangement links TRBV18 to TRBJ2-6, with D unresolved. The CDR3 has 11 residues. CDR1 and CDR2 (germline): KGHSH, LQKENI. Deletions cut 3 bases from V and 14 bases from J, with 8 bases between. CDR3 bases: TGTGCCAGCTCACCCGGCTTCATCCTGACTTTC. Translated, it gives CASSPGFILTF.

The chain links TRBV7-2 to TRBJ1-1; 8 bases are shared with TRBD1. Germline CDR1 and CDR2: SGHTA and FQGNSA. The CDR3 sequence is 14 residues long. J was trimmed by 5 bases and V by 1 base; bases with no gene match: 3. The CDR3 spells CASSLGTGRTEAFF. DNA of the CDR3: TGTGCCAGCAGCTTAGGGACAGGGAGGACTGAAGCTTTCTTT. Full variable domain (missing parts from reference TRBV7-2 and TRBJ1-1): GAGVSQSPSNKVTEKGKDVELRCDPISGHTALYWYRQSLGQGLEFLIYFQGNSAPDKSGLPSDRFSAERTGGSVSTLTIQRTQQEDSAVYLCASSLGTGRTEAFFGQGTRLTVV.

This clone was recorded only once. The V call is TRBV28, the J call TRBJ1-5; D unresolved. The CDR3 runs to 12 residues. Trimming shortened V by 5 bases and J by 9 bases, and 11 bases separated the two germline ends. Germline lookup yields CDR1 MDHEN and CDR2 SYDVKM. CDR3: CASSAYQRPQHF. The DNA for the CDR3 is TGTGCCAGCAGTGCCTACCAACGGCCCCAGCATTTT.

This clone showed up just a few times. The chain couples TRBV4-1 to TRBJ1-5, with 10 positions matching TRBD1. This CDR3 contains 14 residues. V was pared by 5 bases and J by 6 bases, with 4 bases of the junction left unmatched. Germline values: CDR1 MGHRA, CDR2 YSYEKL. CDR3 nucleotides: TGCGCCAGCAGCTCCGGACAGGGGGGTCAGCCCCAGCATTTT. Its translation is CASSSGQGGQPQHF.

Notes on this clone: This sample also contains other DNA sequences that code for the same CDR3. The rearrangement joins TRBV2 to TRBJ2-3; no clear D. This CDR3 region has 12 residues. Trimming took off 1 base at V and 6 bases at J, with 5 bases between the two ends. Germline loops: CDR1 SNHLY, CDR2 FYNNEI. CDR3 nucleotides: TGTGCCAGCAGTGAAGGTACGGATACGCAGTATTTT. Protein product: CASSEGTDTQYF.